This T cell receptor (beta chain) derives from a study of response to subunit inactivated influenza vaccine. The length of the CDR3 is 14 residues. V lost 4 bases to trimming and J lost 8 bases, with 18 bases between them. Germline V lookup: CDR1 DFQATT, CDR2 SNEGSKA (reference sequence). Whole-study results and caveats: Seasonal influenza vaccination, on each occasion, was suggested by the authors to recruit few new T cells.

A single record per CDR3 protein comes from TCRdb applying MiXCR to the RT-PCR reads. The sample has about 620,000 distinct CDR3 sequences, about 10% seen once. Remarks on this clonotype: Its antigen is as yet unknown.

This receptor was obtained from a man aged 50 or older who received an inactivated influenza vaccine. The input for sequencing was PBMCs from blood, taken on the day of vaccination. The V gene is TRBV20-1, the J gene TRBJ2-1; either TRBD1 or TRBD2 may supply D (5 bases each). This chain's CDR3 is CSATKPSRGDEQFF. In DNA form, the CDR3 reads TGCAGTGCTACAAAGCCGTCCCGAGGGGATGAGCAGTTCTTC.